One sample yielded the 12 T cell receptor beta chains listed below, sequenced in a study of memory CD4+ T cells and cytomegalovirus serostatus. Single viable CD3+CD4+CD8-CD45RO+ cells were sorted as the memory CD4+ T cells. Profiling relied on immunoSEQ multiplex PCR, and the TCRdb table lists in-frame clones only, not all of them. The sample has around 50,000 clones, 81% seen once. Source material: memory CD4+ T cells from blood. The receptors derive from an adult in good health and CMV-seronegative.

There are a few counts of this clone. The rearrangement uses TRBV30 and TRBJ1-2; D uncertain. CDR1 is GTSNPN and CDR2 is SVGIG in the germline V gene (reference sequence). CDR3 length: 12 amino acids. With 1 base removed from V and 2 bases from J, the gap between germline ends came to 5 bases. The CDR3 spells CAWSGGNYGYTF. As DNA, the CDR3 is TGTGCCTGGAGTGGGGGAAACTATGGCTACACCTTC.

J is TRBJ1-1 and V is TRBV23-1, with TRBD1 identical over 11 bases. TRBV23-1 is an ORF, and what it does is uncertain. V shed 0 bases, J shed 6 bases, and the junction held 6 bases outside the gene matches. This CDR3 has 16 residues. The CDR3 sequence: CASSQSWDRGFAEAFF. CDR3 nucleotides: TGCGCCAGCAGTCAATCGTGGGACAGGGGGTTTGCTGAAGCTTTCTTT.

The V gene is TRBV27, the J gene TRBJ2-6, with 14 bases lining up with TRBD2. Germline CDR1 MNHEY, CDR2 SMNVEV (reference sequence). This CDR3 is 19 amino acids long. Unmatched junction bases numbered 8, after V lost 5 bases and J lost 2 bases. The DNA for the CDR3 is TGTGCCAGCAGTGCGACTAGCGGGAGGGTTCTTACTGGGGCCAACGTCCTGACTTTC. Translated, it gives CASSATSGRVLTGANVLTF.

This chain uses TRBV12-5 with TRBJ1-2, with a weak D call TRBD1 (5 bases). The V gene's germline CDR1 is LGHNT and CDR2 FRNRAP. The V end was cut by 1 base, the J end by 0 bases, with 15 bases between. The CDR3 covers 17 residues. CDR3 sequence reads: CASGLGPLGPTNYGYTF. DNA of the CDR3: TGTGCTAGTGGTTTGGGGCCTTTGGGGCCTACTAACTATGGCTACACCTTC.

The V gene is TRBV4-1, the J gene TRBJ2-7; 7 bases match TRBD1. CDR3 size: 16 residues. Germline lookup yields CDR1 MGHRA and CDR2 YSYEKL. The V gene end was trimmed by 5 bases and the J gene end by 2 bases; junction bases not matched to a gene: 12. The CDR3 coding sequence is TGCGCCAGCAGCTCCACTGGACAGGACTGGACCTACGAGCAGTACTTC. Translated: CASSSTGQDWTYEQYF.

This clone came up once. The chain uses TRBV2 and TRBJ2-2; D gene unclear. CDR1 is SNHLY, CDR2 FYNNEI, per germline. V lost 6 bases, J lost 4 bases, and 9 bases lay in between. The CDR3 has 13 residues. The CDR3 reads CASSMLGTGELFF. CDR3 coding DNA: TGTGCCAGCAGCATGTTAGGCACCGGGGAGCTGTTTTTT.

The chain couples TRBV28 to TRBJ1-2; perhaps TRBD1 as D (5 bases). With 4 bases removed from V and 4 bases from J, the gap between germline ends came to 16 bases. This CDR3 contains 15 residues. Germline lookup yields CDR1 MDHEN and CDR2 SYDVKM. The CDR3 loop reads CASSSARRQSYGYTF. The CDR3 DNA is TGTGCCAGCAGTTCCGCTCGACGACAGAGCTATGGCTACACCTTC.

The V and J genes are TRBV30 and TRBJ2-7; 7 nucleotides line up with TRBD1. The V gene end was trimmed by 4 bases and the J gene end by 6 bases; junction bases not matched to a gene: 9. In germline, CDR1 is GTSNPN, CDR2 SVGIG (reference sequence). The length of the CDR3 is 13 residues. The CDR3 spells CAWIHRNRGEQYF. CDR3 nucleotide sequence: TGTGCCTGGATCCATCGGAACAGGGGCGAGCAGTACTTC.

The chain couples TRBV5-1 to TRBJ1-2; possible D gene TRBD1, 6 bases. Trimming took off 4 bases at V and 0 bases at J, with 16 bases between the two ends. Germline-derived CDR1 and CDR2 are SGHRS and YFSETQ. The CDR3 extends over 16 amino acids. CDR3 DNA: TGCGCCAGCAGCCCAGAAGACAGGAGGACTAACTATGGCTACACCTTC. This encodes CASSPEDRRTNYGYTF.

This clone was found once. The chain has TRBV7-9 and TRBJ1-2, with TRBD1 matching 10 bases. Germline loops: CDR1 SEHNR, CDR2 FQNEAQ (reference sequence). CDR3 size: 14 residues. The J segment lost 3 bases and the V segment lost 7 bases, leaving 5 bases of the junction unmatched. CDR3 nucleotides: TGTGCCAGCACCCGGACAGGGGGGGACTATGGCTACACCTTC. Its protein is CASTRTGGDYGYTF.

The V gene is TRBV29-1, the J gene TRBJ2-2, with D possibly called TRBD1 or TRBD2 (6 bases each). Germline CDR1 and CDR2: SQVTM and ANQGSEA. The length of the CDR3 is 12 residues. The V end lost 7 bases, the J end lost 7 bases, and 13 bases lay between the germline ends. CDR3 in DNA: TGCAGCGGGGGGGCTCCGGACGGGGAGCTGTTTTTT. It translates to CSGGAPDGELFF.

The chain joins TRBV5-4 to TRBJ2-3, with 7 bases lining up with TRBD1. Germline V gene sequence: CDR1 SGHNT, CDR2 YYREEE (reference sequence). CDR3 length: 16 amino acids. Unmatched junction bases numbered 8, after V lost 1 base and J lost 3 bases. The CDR3, as DNA: TGTGCCAGCAGCTTGCGGACAGGCGGCACTACAGATACGCAGTATTTT. Protein product: CASSLRTGGTTDTQYF.